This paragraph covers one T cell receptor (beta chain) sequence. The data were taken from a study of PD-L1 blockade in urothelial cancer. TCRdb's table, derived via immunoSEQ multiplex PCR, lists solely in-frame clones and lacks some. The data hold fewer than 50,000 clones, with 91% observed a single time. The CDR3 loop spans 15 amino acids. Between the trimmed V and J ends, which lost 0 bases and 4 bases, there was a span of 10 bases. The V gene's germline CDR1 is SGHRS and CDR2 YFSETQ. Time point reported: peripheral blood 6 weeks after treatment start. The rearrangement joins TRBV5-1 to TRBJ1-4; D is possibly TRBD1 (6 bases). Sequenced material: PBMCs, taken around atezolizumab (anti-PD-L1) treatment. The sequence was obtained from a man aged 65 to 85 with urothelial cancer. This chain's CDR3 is CASSLGGTSNEKLFF. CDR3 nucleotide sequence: TGCGCCAGCAGCTTGGGTGGGACAAGTAATGAAAAACTGTTTTTT.